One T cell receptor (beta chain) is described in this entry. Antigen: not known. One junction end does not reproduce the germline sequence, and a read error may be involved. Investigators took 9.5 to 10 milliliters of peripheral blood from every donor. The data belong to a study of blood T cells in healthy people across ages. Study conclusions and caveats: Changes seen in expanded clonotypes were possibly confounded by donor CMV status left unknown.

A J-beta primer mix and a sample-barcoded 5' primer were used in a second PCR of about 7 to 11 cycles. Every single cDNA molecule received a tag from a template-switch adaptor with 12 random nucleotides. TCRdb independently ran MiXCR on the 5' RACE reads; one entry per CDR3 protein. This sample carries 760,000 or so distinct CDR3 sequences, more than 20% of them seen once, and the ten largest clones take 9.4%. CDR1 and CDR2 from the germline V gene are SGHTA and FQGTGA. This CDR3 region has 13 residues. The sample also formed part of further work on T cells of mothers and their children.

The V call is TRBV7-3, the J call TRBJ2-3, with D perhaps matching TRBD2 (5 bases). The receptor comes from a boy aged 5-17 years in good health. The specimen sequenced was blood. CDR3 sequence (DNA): TGTGCCAGCAGCTTAACGTGGGGAGATACGCAGTATTTC. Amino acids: CASSLTWGDTQYF.